These 29 T cell receptor beta chains originate from one sample sequenced in a study of blood T cell repertoires in COVID-19. Measured with immunoSEQ multiplex PCR; TCRdb has only the in-frame clones, and not every one. The table records approximately 160,000 clones, around 82% of them present only once. The source material was PBMCs or T cells enriched from blood (not recorded which). All receptors come from a woman aged 45-65 years in a cohort exposed to, infected with or recovered from COVID-19 (not recorded which).

The V gene is TRBV7-9, the J gene TRBJ2-3; 7 nucleotides align to TRBD2. CDR3 size: 19 residues. Per the germline V gene, CDR1 is SEHNR and CDR2 is FQNEAQ (reference sequence). The ends lost 4 bases at V and 4 bases at J; junction bases unmatched: 20. CDR3: CASSSWMEGGGLNADTQYF. CDR3 bases: TGTGCCAGCAGCTCATGGATGGAGGGTGGGGGACTAAACGCAGATACGCAGTATTTT.

The chain employs TRBV5-1 and TRBJ2-3; D is possibly TRBD1 (6 bases). The CDR3 runs to 14 residues. From germline, CDR1 is SGHRS and CDR2 YFSETQ. Deletions cut 4 bases from V and 2 bases from J, with 11 bases between. This CDR3 is CASSLTGSTDTQYF. In nucleotides, the CDR3 is TGCGCCAGCAGCCTGACAGGATCCACAGATACGCAGTATTTT. Filled out from reference TRBV5-1 and TRBJ2-3, the complete variable domain reads KAGVTQTPRYLIKTRGQQVTLSCSPISGHRSVSWYQQTPGQGLQFLFEYFSETQRNKGNFPGRFSGRQFSNSRSEMNVSTLELGDSALYLCASSLTGSTDTQYFGPGTRLTVL.

The chain has TRBV27 and TRBJ1-1; D is possibly TRBD1 (5 bases). The germline CDR1 and CDR2 sequences are MNHEY and SMNVEV (reference sequence). With 9 bases removed from V and 3 bases from J, the gap between germline ends came to 17 bases. The CDR3 totals 14 residues. The CDR3 is CARTSGFRDTEAFF. The DNA of the CDR3 is TGTGCCAGAACTTCAGGATTCAGGGACACTGAAGCTTTCTTT.

The chain uses TRBV29-1 and TRBJ1-1; TRBD1 aligns across 7 bases. V gave up 1 base and J gave up 4 bases; unmatched junction bases: 6. CDR1 and CDR2 (germline): SQVTM, ANQGSEA. The CDR3 length is 14 residues. Here the CDR3 DNA reads TGCAGCGTTGAAGGTGTTTCAGGGGGCACTGAAGCTTTCTTT. Translating gives CSVEGVSGGTEAFF.

The J gene is TRBJ2-6, the V gene TRBV18; no firm D call. The CDR3 totals 18 residues. The V end was cut by 1 base, the J end by 0 bases, with 13 bases between. Germline CDR1 reads KGHSH; CDR2 reads LQKENI. The chain's CDR3 is CASSPRTDLRSGANVLTF. CDR3 coding DNA: TGTGCCAGCTCACCACGAACAGACCTACGCTCTGGGGCCAACGTCCTGACTTTC.

Here the CDR3 DNA reads TGTGCCAGCAGTTCGGGGAATCCTAGCACAGATACGCAGTATTTT. Protein: CASSSGNPSTDTQYF. The rearrangement uses TRBV6-2 or TRBV6-3 and TRBJ2-3, with D perhaps TRBD2 (5 bases). Germline V gene data show CDR1 as MNHEY and CDR2 as SVGEGT. This CDR3 is built from 15 residues. The V and J ends lost 4 bases and 0 bases respectively, with 11 bases between them.

The V call is TRBV7-9, the J call TRBJ2-7; 9 bases are shared with TRBD2. The CDR3 is 17 residues long. Germline V gene data show CDR1 as SEHNR and CDR2 as FQNEAQ (reference sequence). Losses at the gene ends were 3 bases for V and 2 bases for J; bases not matched to a gene: 11. The chain's CDR3 is CASSFYFTTSGPYEQYF. The CDR3 DNA is TGTGCCAGCAGCTTTTATTTTACTACTAGCGGGCCCTACGAGCAGTACTTC.

The genes are TRBV25-1 and TRBJ1-4, with D possibly matching TRBD1 (6 bases). This CDR3 is 14 amino acids long. Per germline, CDR1 MGHDK and CDR2 SYGVNS. V lost 5 bases to trimming and J lost 3 bases, with 10 bases between them. This chain's CDR3 is CASSLGGPNEKLFF. In DNA, the CDR3 is TGTGCCAGCAGTCTCGGGGGGCCTAATGAAAAACTGTTTTTT.

The gene calls are TRBV11-3 and TRBJ2-3, with D tentatively TRBD2 (5 bases). Germline lookup yields CDR1 SGHNT and CDR2 YENEEA. The CDR3 consists of 16 residues. V was shortened by 4 bases and J by 6 bases, with 20 bases between the two germline ends. CDR3 sequence reads: CASSSSGSGGWDTQYF. The DNA of the CDR3 is TGTGCCAGCAGCTCCTCGGGATCCGGCGGGTGGGATACGCAGTATTTT.

This chain connects TRBV5-1 to TRBJ2-1; 8 bases are a match to TRBD1. CDR1 SGHRS and CDR2 YFSETQ come from the germline V gene. The CDR3 is made up of 14 amino acids. The junction had 3 bases not matched to a gene; V was cut back by 1 base and J by 6 bases. CDR3 DNA: TGCGCCAGCAGCTTGCAAACAGGGGGCAATGAGCAGTTCTTC. The encoded protein is CASSLQTGGNEQFF.

The chain combines TRBV29-1 with TRBJ1-1; tentative D call: TRBD1 (6 bases). V was shortened by 7 bases and J by 2 bases, with 8 bases between the two germline ends. The CDR3 runs to 11 residues. The V gene's germline CDR1 is SQVTM and CDR2 ANQGSEA. The CDR3 here is CSAGVNTEAFF. For the CDR3, the DNA is TGCAGCGCAGGGGTTAACACTGAAGCTTTCTTT.

This chain uses TRBV28 with TRBJ1-3; D gene ambiguous. Per the germline V gene, CDR1 is MDHEN and CDR2 is SYDVKM. There are 15 residues in the CDR3. V shed 1 base and J shed 0 bases, with 7 bases lying between them. The CDR3 coding sequence is TGTGCCAGCAGTTTATTACCGGGCTCTGGAAACACCATATATTTT. Encoded protein: CASSLLPGSGNTIYF.

This sequence joins TRBV7-6 and TRBJ2-7, with D possibly TRBD2 on 6 matching bases. The length of the CDR3 is 12 residues. Trimming stripped 5 bases from V and 7 bases from J, with 12 bases between. Germline CDR1 is SGHVS and CDR2 is FNYEAQ. CDR3 loop: CASSTEAGEQYF. The CDR3 nucleotides are TGTGCCAGCAGCACAGAGGCGGGAGAGCAGTACTTC.

The rearrangement uses TRBV2 and TRBJ1-1; 10 bases line up with TRBD1. Germline values: CDR1 SNHLY, CDR2 FYNNEI. V was clipped by 4 bases and J by 4 bases; unmatched bases: 3. This CDR3 spans 14 amino acids. The CDR3 is CASSVRTGGTEAFF. In nucleotides, the CDR3 is TGTGCCAGCAGTGTACGGACAGGGGGCACTGAAGCTTTCTTT.

The J gene is TRBJ2-1, the V gene TRBV29-1, with D hard to call. Germline lookup yields CDR1 SQVTM and CDR2 ANQGSEA. CDR3 length: 12 residues. V was trimmed by 1 base and J by 10 bases, leaving 11 bases between them. This CDR3 reads CSVEVDPEEQFF. The DNA for the CDR3 is TGCAGCGTTGAAGTAGATCCCGAGGAGCAGTTCTTC.

As DNA, the CDR3 is TGTGCCAGTAGTATCCGCCAGGGCGAGCAGTACTTC. Translated, it gives CASSIRQGEQYF. V usage is TRBV19 and J usage is TRBJ2-7, with D possibly TRBD1 on 5 matching bases. Looked up from germline, CDR1 is LNHDA and CDR2 is SQIVND (reference sequence). The CDR3 runs 12 residues. V was trimmed by 3 bases and J by 6 bases, leaving 9 bases between them. Full variable domain (outside the CDR3, taken from reference TRBV19 and TRBJ2-7): DGGITQSPKYLFRKEGQNVTLSCEQNLNHDAMYWYRQDPGQGLRLIYYSQIVNDFQKGDIAEGYSVSREKKESFPLTVTSAQKNPTAFYLCASSIRQGEQYFGPGTRLTVT.

The chain uses TRBV19 and TRBJ2-1, with 14 nucleotides matching TRBD2. With V trimmed by 5 bases and J by 10 bases, 4 bases remained unmatched. Germline CDR1 and CDR2: LNHDA and SQIVND (reference sequence). The CDR3 is made up of 14 amino acids. The DNA for the CDR3 is TGTGCCAGTAGTGGACTAGCGGGAGGTAACGAGCAGTTCTTC. It encodes CASSGLAGGNEQFF.

The V gene is TRBV23-1, the J gene TRBJ2-7; 7 bases line up with TRBD2. TRBV23-1 is labeled an ORF, and its function is uncertain. There are 12 residues in the CDR3. V shed 11 bases and J 5 bases; nucleotides not matched to a gene: 9. This CDR3 is CACRGEDDEQYF. For the CDR3, the DNA is TGCGCCTGCCGGGGGGAGGACGACGAGCAGTACTTC.

The chain employs TRBV7-9 and TRBJ2-5; 7 bases are shared with TRBD1. Germline V CDR1 and CDR2: SEHNR, FQNEAQ (reference sequence). The ends lost 6 bases at V and 2 bases at J; junction bases unmatched: 9. The CDR3 has 15 amino acids. CDR3 loop: CASSSGTALQETQYF. The CDR3 region has the DNA TGTGCCAGCAGTTCCGGGACAGCCTTACAAGAGACCCAGTACTTC.

CDR3: CATSRVGDRDEKLFF. In nucleotides, the CDR3 is TGTGCCACCAGCAGAGTAGGGGACAGGGATGAAAAACTGTTTTTT. The chain employs TRBV15 and TRBJ1-4; 9 bases are a match to TRBD1. The CDR3 runs to 15 residues. Per germline, CDR1 LNHNV and CDR2 YYDKDF (reference sequence). V gave up 1 base and J gave up 6 bases; unmatched junction bases: 3.

The chain recombines TRBV24-1 with TRBJ1-5; 8 nucleotides line up with TRBD1. This CDR3 has 16 residues. Trimming removed 3 bases from V and 5 bases from J; junction bases left unmatched: 8. Germline V CDR1 and CDR2: KGHDR, SFDVKD. CDR3 coding DNA: TGTGCCACCAGTGATCCCGGACAGGGAGGAGATCAGCCCCAGCATTTT. It yields the protein CATSDPGQGGDQPQHF.

The genes are TRBV7-6 and TRBJ2-1, with D tentatively TRBD1 (6 bases). The CDR3 loop spans 17 amino acids. The germline V and J ends were trimmed by 5 bases and 0 bases, with 17 bases remaining between them. Germline CDR1 SGHVS, CDR2 FNYEAQ. In DNA form, the CDR3 reads TGTGCCAGCAGCCCTGGGGGCGGGTCTAGCTCCTACAATGAGCAGTTCTTC. This sequence encodes CASSPGGGSSSYNEQFF. Drawing the rest from reference TRBV7-6 and TRBJ2-1, the complete variable domain is GAGVSQSPRYKVTKRGQDVALRCDPISGHVSLYWYRQALGQGPEFLTYFNYEAQQDKSGLPNDRFSAERPEGSISTLTIQRTEQRDSAMYRCASSPGGGSSSYNEQFFGPGTRLTVL.

The CDR3, as DNA: TGCAGTGCTAGTTCGTCACTGGGACAGGGGTATGGCTACACCTTC. This gives the protein CSASSSLGQGYGYTF. The chain employs TRBV20-1 and TRBJ1-2; 10 bases map to TRBD1. The CDR3 spans 15 residues. The germline CDR1 and CDR2 sequences are DFQATT and SNEGSKA (reference sequence). Trimming removed 3 bases from V and 5 bases from J; junction bases left unmatched: 9.

The V call is TRBV5-1, the J call TRBJ2-2; perhaps TRBD2 as D (5 bases). Trimming removed 4 bases at V and 5 bases at J, with 21 bases between. The CDR3 runs to 17 residues. Germline-derived CDR1 and CDR2 are SGHRS and YFSETQ. The DNA of the CDR3 is TGCGCCAGCAGCCCGCAAAGGGCGGACTTGGAGACCGGGGAGCTGTTTTTT. Its protein is CASSPQRADLETGELFF.

This clone was counted a few times. V usage is TRBV30 and J usage is TRBJ1-1; TRBD1 matches 9 bases. The germline gives CDR1 GTSNPN, CDR2 SVGIG (reference sequence). The CDR3 is made up of 12 amino acids. J gave up 10 bases and V 4 bases, and 7 bases lay outside the gene matches. The chain's CDR3 is CAWTPADRGAFF. CDR3 sequence (DNA): TGTGCCTGGACCCCCGCGGACAGGGGAGCTTTCTTT.

The V and J genes are TRBV18 and TRBJ2-1; 8 positions match TRBD1. V dropped 4 bases and J dropped 4; count of bases not matched to a gene: 6. The length of the CDR3 is 15 residues. CDR1 and CDR2 (germline): KGHSH, LQKENI. This CDR3 is CASSHGTGLYNEQFF. CDR3 coding DNA: TGTGCCAGCTCACACGGGACAGGCCTTTACAATGAGCAGTTCTTC.

The chain couples TRBV5-6 to TRBJ2-1; a weak D match, TRBD1 (5 bases). Germline lookup yields CDR1 SGHDT and CDR2 YYEEEE. The CDR3 runs to 15 residues. Trimming shortened V by 2 bases and J by 2 bases, and 11 bases separated the two germline ends. The CDR3: CASSFRVYTYNEQFF. The CDR3 DNA reads TGTGCCAGCAGCTTCAGGGTTTACACCTACAATGAGCAGTTCTTC.

This clone was recorded once. CDR3: CASTKRGRGDTDTQYF. The DNA for the CDR3 is TGTGCCAGCACCAAAAGAGGGCGGGGGGACACAGATACGCAGTATTTT. The rearrangement joins TRBV21-1 to TRBJ2-3; TRBD2, the table's D call, was not compared with the DNA. TRBV21-1 constitutes a pseudogene. The CDR3 contains 16 residues.

J is TRBJ1-4 and V is TRBV5-1; D might be TRBD1 (6 bases). The V end lost 4 bases, the J end lost 7 bases, and 17 bases lay between the germline ends. The CDR3 consists of 15 residues. Germline assignment: CDR1 SGHRS and CDR2 YFSETQ. CDR3: CASSPNPRGSEKLFF. The CDR3 DNA sequence: TGCGCCAGCAGCCCCAACCCCAGGGGAAGTGAAAAACTGTTTTTT.